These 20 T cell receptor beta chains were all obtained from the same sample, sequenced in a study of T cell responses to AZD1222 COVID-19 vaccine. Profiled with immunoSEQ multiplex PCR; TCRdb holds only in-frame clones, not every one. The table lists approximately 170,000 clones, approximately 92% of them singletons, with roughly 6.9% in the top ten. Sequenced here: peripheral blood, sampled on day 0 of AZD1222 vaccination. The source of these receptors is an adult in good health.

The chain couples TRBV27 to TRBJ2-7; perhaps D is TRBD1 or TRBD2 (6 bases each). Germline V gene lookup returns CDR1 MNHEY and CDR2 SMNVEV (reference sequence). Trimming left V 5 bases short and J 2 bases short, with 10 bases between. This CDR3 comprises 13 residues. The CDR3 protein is CASSLGGTYEQYF. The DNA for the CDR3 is TGTGCCAGCAGTCTGGGGGGCACCTACGAGCAGTACTTC.

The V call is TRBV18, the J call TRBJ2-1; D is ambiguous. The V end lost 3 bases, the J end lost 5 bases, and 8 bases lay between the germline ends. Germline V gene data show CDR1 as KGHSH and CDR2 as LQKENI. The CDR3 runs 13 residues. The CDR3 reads CASSPVGHNEQFF. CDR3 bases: TGTGCCAGCTCACCGGTGGGTCACAATGAGCAGTTCTTC. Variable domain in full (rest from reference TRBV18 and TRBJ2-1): NAGVMQNPRHLVRRRGQEARLRCSPMKGHSHVYWYRQLPEEGLKFMVYLQKENIIDESGMPKERFSAEFPKEGPSILRIQQVVRGDSAAYFCASSPVGHNEQFFGPGTRLTVL.

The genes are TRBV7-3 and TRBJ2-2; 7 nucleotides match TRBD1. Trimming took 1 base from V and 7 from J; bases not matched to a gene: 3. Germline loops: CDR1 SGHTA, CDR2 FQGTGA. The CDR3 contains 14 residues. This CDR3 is CASSLNRGNGELFF. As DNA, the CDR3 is TGTGCCAGCAGCTTAAACAGGGGTAACGGGGAGCTGTTTTTT. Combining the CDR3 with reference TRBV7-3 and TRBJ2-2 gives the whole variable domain GAGVSQTPSNKVTEKGKYVELRCDPISGHTALYWYRQSLGQGPEFLIYFQGTGAADDSGLPNDRFFAVRPEGSVSTLKIQRTERGDSAVYLCASSLNRGNGELFFGEGSRLTVL.

The CDR3 is CASSYPGQGLNTEAFF. The CDR3 nucleotides read TGTGCCAGCAGTTATCCAGGACAGGGTTTGAACACTGAAGCTTTCTTT. V usage is TRBV6-9 and J usage is TRBJ1-1, with 8 bases that match TRBD1. Germline CDR1 reads MNHGY; CDR2 reads SVAAGI. This CDR3 is built from 16 residues. V was pared by 2 bases and J by 0 bases, with 5 bases of the junction left unmatched.

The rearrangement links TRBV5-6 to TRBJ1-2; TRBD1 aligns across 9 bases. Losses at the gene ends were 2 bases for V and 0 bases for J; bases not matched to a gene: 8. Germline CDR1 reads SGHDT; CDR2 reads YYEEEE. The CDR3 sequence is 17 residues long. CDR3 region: CASSLPRDRDTNYGYTF. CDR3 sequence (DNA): TGTGCCAGCAGCTTACCCCGGGACAGGGATACTAACTATGGCTACACCTTC.

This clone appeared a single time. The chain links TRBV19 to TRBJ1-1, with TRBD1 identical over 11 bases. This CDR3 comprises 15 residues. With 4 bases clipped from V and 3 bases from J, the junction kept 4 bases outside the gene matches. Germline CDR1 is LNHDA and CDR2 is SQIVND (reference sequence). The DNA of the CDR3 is TGTGCCAGTAGTAACGGGGACAGGGGGTACACTGAAGCTTTCTTT. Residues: CASSNGDRGYTEAFF.

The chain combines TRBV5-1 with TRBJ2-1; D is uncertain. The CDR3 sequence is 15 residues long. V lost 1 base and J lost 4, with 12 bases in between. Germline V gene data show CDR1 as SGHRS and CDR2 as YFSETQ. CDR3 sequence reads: CASSLKYGFYNEQFF. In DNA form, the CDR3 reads TGCGCCAGCAGCTTGAAGTACGGATTTTACAATGAGCAGTTCTTC. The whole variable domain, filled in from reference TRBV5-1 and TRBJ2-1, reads KAGVTQTPRYLIKTRGQQVTLSCSPISGHRSVSWYQQTPGQGLQFLFEYFSETQRNKGNFPGRFSGRQFSNSRSEMNVSTLELGDSALYLCASSLKYGFYNEQFFGPGTRLTVL.

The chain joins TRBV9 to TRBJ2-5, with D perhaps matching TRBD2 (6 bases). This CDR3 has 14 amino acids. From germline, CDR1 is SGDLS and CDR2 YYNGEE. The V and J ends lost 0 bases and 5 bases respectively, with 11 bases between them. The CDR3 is CASSVDGGLETQYF. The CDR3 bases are TGTGCCAGCAGCGTAGATGGAGGGTTGGAGACCCAGTACTTC.

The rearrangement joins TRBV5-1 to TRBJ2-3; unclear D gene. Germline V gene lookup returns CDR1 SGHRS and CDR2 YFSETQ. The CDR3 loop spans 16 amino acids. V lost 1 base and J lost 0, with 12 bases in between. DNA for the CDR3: TGCGCCAGCAGCTTGAAACGGACCCTAAGCACAGATACGCAGTATTTT. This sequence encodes CASSLKRTLSTDTQYF.

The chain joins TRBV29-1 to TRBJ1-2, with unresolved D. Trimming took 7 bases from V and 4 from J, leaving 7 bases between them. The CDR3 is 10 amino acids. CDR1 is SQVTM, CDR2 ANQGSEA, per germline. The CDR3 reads CSAYTYGYTF. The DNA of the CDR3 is TGCAGCGCGTACACCTATGGCTACACCTTC.

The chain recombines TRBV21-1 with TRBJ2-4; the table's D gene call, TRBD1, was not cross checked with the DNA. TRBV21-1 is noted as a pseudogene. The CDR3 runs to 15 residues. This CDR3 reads CASSPQVPAKNIQYF. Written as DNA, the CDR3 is TGTGCCAGCAGCCCACAGGTTCCAGCCAAAAACATTCAGTACTTC.

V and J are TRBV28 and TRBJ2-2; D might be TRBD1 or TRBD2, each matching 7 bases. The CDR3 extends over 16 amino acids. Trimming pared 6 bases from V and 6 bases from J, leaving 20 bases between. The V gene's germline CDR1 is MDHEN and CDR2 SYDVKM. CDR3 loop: CASSPLLAGGAGELFF. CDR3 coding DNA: TGTGCCAGCAGCCCCCTCCTTGCAGGGGGGGCCGGGGAGCTGTTTTTT. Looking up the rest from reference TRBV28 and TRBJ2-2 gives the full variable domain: DVKVTQSSRYLVKRTGEKVFLECVQDMDHENMFWYRQDPGLGLRLIYFSYDVKMKEKGDIPEGYSVSREKKERFSLILESASTNQTSMYLCASSPLLAGGAGELFFGEGSRLTVL.

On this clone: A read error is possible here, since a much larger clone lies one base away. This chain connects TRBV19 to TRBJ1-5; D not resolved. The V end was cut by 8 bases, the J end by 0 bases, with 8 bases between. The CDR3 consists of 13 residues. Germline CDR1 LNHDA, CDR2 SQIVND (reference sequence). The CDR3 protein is CASRLDSNQPQHF. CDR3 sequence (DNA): TGTGCCAGTCGGCTGGATAGCAATCAGCCCCAGCATTTT.

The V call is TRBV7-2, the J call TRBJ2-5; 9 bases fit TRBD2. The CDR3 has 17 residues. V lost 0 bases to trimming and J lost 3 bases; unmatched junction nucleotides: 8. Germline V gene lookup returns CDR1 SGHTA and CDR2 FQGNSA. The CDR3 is CASSLAEIIAGEETQYF. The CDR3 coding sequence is TGTGCCAGCAGCTTAGCGGAAATCATAGCGGGGGAAGAGACCCAGTACTTC.

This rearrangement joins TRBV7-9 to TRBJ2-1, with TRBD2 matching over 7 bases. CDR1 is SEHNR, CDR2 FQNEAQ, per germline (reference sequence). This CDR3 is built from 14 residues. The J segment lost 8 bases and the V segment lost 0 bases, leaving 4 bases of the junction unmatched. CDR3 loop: CASSLAVTSDEQFF. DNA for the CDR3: TGTGCCAGCAGCTTAGCGGTAACTAGCGATGAGCAGTTCTTC.

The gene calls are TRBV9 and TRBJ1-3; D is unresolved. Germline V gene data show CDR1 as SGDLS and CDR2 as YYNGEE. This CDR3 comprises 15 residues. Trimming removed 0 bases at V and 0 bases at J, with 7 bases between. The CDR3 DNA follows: TGTGCCAGCAGCGTAGACTCAGGCTCTGGAAACACCATATATTTT. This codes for CASSVDSGSGNTIYF.

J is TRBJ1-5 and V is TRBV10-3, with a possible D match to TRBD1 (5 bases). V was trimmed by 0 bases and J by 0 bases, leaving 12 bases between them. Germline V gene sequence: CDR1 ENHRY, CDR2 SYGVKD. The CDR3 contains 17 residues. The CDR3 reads CAISESAGFSSNQPQHF. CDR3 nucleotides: TGTGCCATCAGTGAGTCGGCAGGGTTCAGTAGCAATCAGCCCCAGCATTTT.

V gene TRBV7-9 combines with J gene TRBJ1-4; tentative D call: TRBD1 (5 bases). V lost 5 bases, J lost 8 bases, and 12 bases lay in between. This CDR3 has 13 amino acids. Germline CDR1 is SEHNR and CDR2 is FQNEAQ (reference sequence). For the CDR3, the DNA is TGTGCCAGCAGCGATCAGGGTGGCGAAAAACTGTTTTTT. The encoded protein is CASSDQGGEKLFF.

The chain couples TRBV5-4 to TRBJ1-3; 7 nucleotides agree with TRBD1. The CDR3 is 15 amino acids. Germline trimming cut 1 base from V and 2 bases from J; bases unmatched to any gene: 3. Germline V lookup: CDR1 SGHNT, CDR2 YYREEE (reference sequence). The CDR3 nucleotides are TGTGCCAGCAGCTTGTACAGGGGAGCTGGAAACACCATATATTTT. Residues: CASSLYRGAGNTIYF.

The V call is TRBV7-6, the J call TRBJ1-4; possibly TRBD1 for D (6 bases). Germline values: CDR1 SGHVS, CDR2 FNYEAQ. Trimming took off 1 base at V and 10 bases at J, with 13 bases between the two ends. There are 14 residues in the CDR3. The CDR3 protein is CASSLVGGDAKLFF. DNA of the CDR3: TGTGCCAGCAGCTTAGTAGGGGGGGACGCAAAACTGTTTTTT. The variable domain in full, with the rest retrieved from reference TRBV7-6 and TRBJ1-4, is GAGVSQSPRYKVTKRGQDVALRCDPISGHVSLYWYRQALGQGPEFLTYFNYEAQQDKSGLPNDRFSAERPEGSISTLTIQRTEQRDSAMYRCASSLVGGDAKLFFGSGTQLSVL.